The sequence of this T cell receptor (beta chain) was determined in a study of blood T cell repertoires in COVID-19. In the original workflow: Cell counts per sample came from amplifying reference gene primers. TCRdb's table, derived via immunoSEQ multiplex PCR, lists solely in-frame clones and lacks some. That table is the source of V, J and clone size, and D and trimming were worked out from the DNA. The repertoire has approximately 250,000 clones, more than 75% of them found once; the top ten carry about 6%. Per the germline V gene, CDR1 is SNHLY and CDR2 is FYNNEI. V lost 1 base, J lost 5 bases, and 12 bases lay in between. CDR3 length: 15 amino acids. Seattle-derived patients entered the study during active infection and were followed longitudinally.

The chain joins TRBV2 to TRBJ1-5; D not resolved. Sequencing used peripheral blood. This clonotype originated in a woman of 80 years or more with COVID-19, enrolled during active disease. This chain's CDR3 is CASSEGGFRDQPQHF. The CDR3 nucleotides read TGTGCCAGCAGTGAAGGAGGGTTCAGAGATCAGCCCCAGCATTTT.